Each of the 20 T cell receptor beta chains below was sequenced from the same sample in a study of cytomegalovirus exposure and HLA in healthy donors. The PCR employed 60 Vbeta primers together with 13 Jbeta primers. This table comes from immunoSEQ multiplex PCR, and its TCRdb copy is limited to in-frame clones, with some not included. The profile covers 110,000 to 150,000 clones, with around 9.7% appearing a single time and under 2% taken by the ten largest. The sequencing sample was made of PBMCs. The source is a man aged 50-60 years in good health and CMV-seronegative.

In its sample, this clone was seen a few times. V is TRBV25-1 and J is TRBJ1-1, with D possibly TRBD1 on 5 matching bases. Trimming removed 5 bases at V and 0 bases at J, with 7 bases between. This CDR3 is 13 amino acids long. Germline V gene data show CDR1 as MGHDK and CDR2 as SYGVNS. CDR3 protein: CASSLTVNTEAFF. The CDR3 DNA follows: TGTGCCAGCAGTTTGACAGTGAACACTGAAGCTTTCTTT.

The chain links TRBV11-3 to TRBJ2-4, with 8 nucleotides matching TRBD2. Germline V CDR1 and CDR2: SGHNT, YENEEA. The CDR3 is 15 residues long. With V trimmed by 1 base and J by 9 bases, 8 bases remained unmatched. This CDR3 reads CASSLGSGVDGIQYF. The CDR3 DNA is TGTGCCAGCAGCTTAGGTAGCGGGGTAGACGGCATTCAGTACTTC.

This chain connects TRBV25-1 to TRBJ1-2, with D perhaps matching TRBD1 (5 bases). The CDR3 loop spans 14 amino acids. V was trimmed by 0 bases and J by 14 bases, leaving 19 bases between them. The germline gives CDR1 MGHDK, CDR2 SYGVNS. Here the CDR3 reads CASSEYPADSLVTF. The CDR3 DNA reads TGTGCCAGCAGTGAATATCCCGCAGACAGTTTAGTAACCTTC.

The chain couples TRBV7-8 to TRBJ2-5; TRBD2 is a possible D gene (6 bases). The germline CDR1 and CDR2 sequences are SGHVS and FQNEAQ. Trimming shortened V by 1 base and J by 4 bases, and 10 bases separated the two germline ends. The CDR3 runs to 14 residues. The CDR3 spells CASSLVLARETQYF. The DNA of the CDR3 is TGTGCCAGCAGCTTAGTCCTAGCGAGAGAGACCCAGTACTTC.

This clone was observed a handful of times. The CDR3, as DNA: TGCGCCAGCAGCCGAGAGGGGACTAGCGGAAACTACAATGAGCAGTTCTTC. This codes for CASSREGTSGNYNEQFF. The J gene is TRBJ2-1, the V gene TRBV5-1, with 11 bases matching TRBD2. Germline V gene sequence: CDR1 SGHRS, CDR2 YFSETQ. V lost 4 bases, J lost 3 bases, and 9 bases stayed unmatched. The CDR3 spans 17 residues.

This chain joins TRBV7-2 and TRBJ2-1; possibly TRBD1 for D (5 bases). CDR3 length equals 12 residues. Germline CDR1 SGHTA, CDR2 FQGNSA. Trimming shortened V by 5 bases and J by 12 bases, and 14 bases separated the two germline ends. The CDR3 protein is CASSPDLGPQFF. CDR3 nucleotides: TGTGCCAGCAGCCCCGACCTGGGGCCGCAGTTCTTC. Full variable domain (rest looked up from reference TRBV7-2 and TRBJ2-1): GAGVSQSPSNKVTEKGKDVELRCDPISGHTALYWYRQSLGQGLEFLIYFQGNSAPDKSGLPSDRFSAERTGGSVSTLTIQRTQQEDSAVYLCASSPDLGPQFFGPGTRLTVL.

This clone was detected only a few times. V and J are TRBV7-9 and TRBJ1-2; D possibly corresponds to TRBD1 (5 bases). CDR1 and CDR2 from the germline V gene are SEHNR and FQNEAQ (reference sequence). The CDR3 loop spans 19 amino acids. Between the trimmed V and J ends, which lost 5 bases and 7 bases, there was a span of 32 bases. CDR3 loop: CASSPRGGGRATGGVGYTF. Here the CDR3 DNA reads TGTGCCAGCAGCCCGCGGGGGGGAGGTCGTGCGACCGGCGGGGTTGGCTACACCTTC.

The chain recombines TRBV7-9 with TRBJ1-6; a weak D match, TRBD1 (6 bases). V shed 3 bases and J shed 7 bases, with 10 bases lying between them. From germline, CDR1 is SEHNR and CDR2 FQNEAQ (reference sequence). There are 14 residues in the CDR3. The chain's CDR3 is CASSLGQENSPLHF. CDR3 coding DNA: TGTGCCAGCAGCTTGGGACAAGAAAATTCACCCCTCCACTTT.

This chain links TRBV11-2 with TRBJ1-3; D gene uncertain. The CDR3 consists of 15 residues. CDR1 is SGHAT, CDR2 FQNNGV, per germline. The V and J ends lost 3 bases and 2 bases respectively, with 11 bases between them. Here the CDR3 DNA reads TGTGCCAGCAGCTTTACAGCACTCCCTGGAAACACCATATATTTT. Translated: CASSFTALPGNTIYF.

This clone was found a few times. The V and J genes are TRBV10-3 and TRBJ1-2; D ambiguous. The V end lost 7 bases, the J end lost 0 bases, and 12 bases lay between the germline ends. The CDR3 loop spans 14 amino acids. Germline CDR1 ENHRY, CDR2 SYGVKD. This CDR3 is CAINKGAANYGYTF. The CDR3 region has the DNA TGTGCCATCAACAAGGGAGCCGCTAACTATGGCTACACCTTC.

The rearrangement links TRBV5-4 to TRBJ1-2; a weak D match, TRBD1 (5 bases). V dropped 4 bases and J dropped 4 bases, with 17 bases sitting between them. This CDR3 has 15 amino acids. The germline V gene has CDR1 SGHNT and CDR2 YYREEE (reference sequence). In DNA, the CDR3 is TGTGCCAGCAGCGCGGGGCTTGGAGGCGGCTATGGCTACACCTTC. Its protein product is CASSAGLGGGYGYTF.

V usage is TRBV4-1 and J usage is TRBJ2-1; unclear D gene. The CDR3 is 15 amino acids. The germline V gene encodes CDR1 MGHRA and CDR2 YSYEKL. V was pared by 4 bases and J by 0 bases, with 10 bases between. The CDR3 DNA reads as TGCGCCAGCAGCCTCGACTCCAGCTCCTACAATGAGCAGTTCTTC. It yields the protein CASSLDSSSYNEQFF.

This sequence joins TRBV6-6 and TRBJ2-5, with 7 positions matching TRBD1. V gave up 7 bases and J gave up 1 base; unmatched junction bases: 9. From germline, CDR1 is MNHNY and CDR2 SVGAGI (reference sequence). The CDR3 has 15 residues. The CDR3 spells CASKTRGTAQETQYF. The CDR3 DNA is TGTGCCAGCAAGACCCGAGGGACAGCCCAAGAGACCCAGTACTTC.

There are a few counts of this clone. The CDR3 region is CASSRIGTSGANEQFF. As DNA, the CDR3 is TGTGCCAGCAGCCGAATTGGGACTAGCGGGGCCAATGAGCAGTTCTTC. The J gene is TRBJ2-1, the V gene TRBV13, with 13 bases lining up with TRBD2. This CDR3 contains 16 residues. Germline CDR1 PRHDT, CDR2 FYEKMQ (reference sequence). The junction had 7 bases not matched to a gene; V was cut back by 5 bases and J by 6 bases.

This clone appeared a few times. The chain carries TRBV7-3 and TRBJ2-5; TRBD2 matches at 12 bases. Losses at the gene ends were 1 base for V and 5 bases for J; bases not matched to a gene: 11. The CDR3 runs 18 residues. Germline values: CDR1 SGHTA, CDR2 FQGTGA. The CDR3 DNA follows: TGTGCCAGCAGCTTAAGTCCGATGCTAGCGGGAGGGAGGGAGACCCAGTACTTC. Translating gives CASSLSPMLAGGRETQYF.

This clone was picked up a small number of times. The chain has TRBV7-2 and TRBJ1-2, with a tentative D call TRBD1 (6 bases). There are 14 residues in the CDR3. Germline loops: CDR1 SGHTA, CDR2 FQGNSA. V lost 5 bases and J lost 4, with 14 bases in between. The CDR3 region is CASSRARGSYGYTF. The DNA of the CDR3 is TGTGCCAGCAGCCGAGCTAGGGGGTCCTATGGCTACACCTTC.

The chain employs TRBV11-2 and TRBJ2-7; tentatively, D is TRBD2 (6 bases). The CDR3 consists of 17 residues. V was pared by 4 bases and J by 0 bases, with 19 bases between. The germline V gene has CDR1 SGHAT and CDR2 FQNNGV. CDR3 sequence reads: CASSSVKGGFSSYEQYF. The CDR3 nucleotides are TGTGCCAGCAGCTCCGTGAAGGGAGGATTTAGCTCCTACGAGCAGTACTTC.

The chain links TRBV7-9 to TRBJ2-7; 7 bases align to TRBD1. The V and J ends lost 5 bases and 2 bases, in that order; junction bases with no gene match: 6. Looked up from germline, CDR1 is SEHNR and CDR2 is FQNEAQ (reference sequence). This CDR3 region has 14 residues. The CDR3 DNA reads as TGTGCCAGCAGCGCCCGGGACAGACCCTACGAGCAGTACTTC. Translated, it gives CASSARDRPYEQYF.

This clone has a handful of counts. This chain uses TRBV30 with TRBJ1-4, with TRBD1 as a possible D gene (5 bases). This CDR3 comprises 16 residues. Trimming cost V 1 base and J 0 bases, with 12 bases left between them. Germline V gene sequence: CDR1 GTSNPN, CDR2 SVGIG (reference sequence). DNA of the CDR3: TGTGCCTGGAGTGGACAGAGGACCGCAACTAATGAAAAACTGTTTTTT. Translation gives CAWSGQRTATNEKLFF.

The genes are TRBV19 and TRBJ2-2, with 9 bases matching TRBD1. The V and J ends lost 4 bases and 9 bases, in that order; junction bases with no gene match: 9. The germline V gene encodes CDR1 LNHDA and CDR2 SQIVND (reference sequence). This CDR3 is built from 15 residues. CDR3 sequence (DNA): TGTGCCAGTAGTAGGACCGGGACAGGGTGGAGGGAGCTGTTTTTT. This encodes CASSRTGTGWRELFF.